The 16 T cell receptor beta chains below come from one sample, sequenced in a study of T-cell memory formation after mild COVID-19. Using its own MiXCR run on the 5' RACE reads, TCRdb lists one record per CDR3 protein. The sample consists of a few hundred thousand distinct CDR3 sequences, about 23% of them appearing once. The specimen sequenced was PBMCs or a T cell subset sorted from them (not recorded which). The receptor source for this set is an adult woman who had mild COVID-19 (a few samples of this study predate the infection). Cell type and time point are not known.

This clonotype has just a few counts. The chain recombines TRBV7-8 with TRBJ1-1; TRBD1 agrees at 9 bases. The CDR3 is 17 amino acids. Looked up from germline, CDR1 is SGHVS and CDR2 is FQNEAQ. V trimming: 5 bases; J trimming: 7 bases; junction bases outside the gene matches: 17. The DNA of the CDR3 is TGTGCCAGCAGCCCAGTGCCCCTCGGACAGGGGTCCGATGAAGCTTTCTTT. This translates into CASSPVPLGQGSDEAFF.

This clonotype was detected a few times. This CDR3 reads CASSPRLAGPGELFF. The CDR3 coding sequence is TGTGCCAGCAGCCCCCGACTAGCGGGACCCGGGGAGCTGTTTTTT. This sequence joins TRBV7-2 and TRBJ2-2, with 11 bases matching TRBD2. CDR1 is SGHTA, CDR2 FQGNSA, per germline. The J segment lost 6 bases and the V segment lost 5 bases, leaving 5 bases of the junction unmatched. This CDR3 is 15 amino acids long. Variable domain in full (rest from reference TRBV7-2 and TRBJ2-2): GAGVSQSPSNKVTEKGKDVELRCDPISGHTALYWYRQSLGQGLEFLIYFQGNSAPDKSGLPSDRFSAERTGGSVSTLTIQRTQQEDSAVYLCASSPRLAGPGELFFGEGSRLTVL.

This chain joins TRBV7-2 and TRBJ1-1, with no clear D. The CDR3 extends over 15 amino acids. Germline lookup yields CDR1 SGHTA and CDR2 FQGNSA. V lost 1 base and J 0 bases, leaving 9 bases between the germline ends. CDR3 in amino acids: CASSLDILLNTEAFF. The CDR3 DNA reads as TGTGCCAGCAGCTTAGATATTCTACTGAACACTGAAGCTTTCTTT.

The chain couples TRBV20-1 to TRBJ2-5, with TRBD2 as a possible D gene (5 bases). The CDR3 contains 14 residues. Per germline, CDR1 DFQATT and CDR2 SNEGSKA (reference sequence). The germline V and J ends were trimmed by 1 base and 1 base, with 10 bases remaining between them. The CDR3 DNA reads TGCAGTGCTAGAGGGGGAGCGGTCCAAGAGACCCAGTACTTC. Translation gives CSARGGAVQETQYF.

This clonotype was found a few times. The chain joins TRBV5-6 to TRBJ2-5, with D perhaps matching TRBD1 or TRBD2 (5 bases each). CDR1 is SGHDT and CDR2 is YYEEEE in the germline V gene. This CDR3 comprises 13 residues. Trimming took 3 bases from V and 5 from J, leaving 11 bases between them. The CDR3 region is CASSSGKGETQYF. The CDR3 DNA is TGTGCCAGCAGCTCCGGGAAGGGGGAGACCCAGTACTTC.

This clonotype appeared a few times. The J gene is TRBJ2-7, the V gene TRBV29-1; the match to TRBD1 covers 10 bases. The germline V gene encodes CDR1 SQVTM and CDR2 ANQGSEA. CDR3 length: 14 residues. V lost 7 bases to trimming and J lost 6 bases; unmatched junction nucleotides: 12. This CDR3 is CSAITTGGFFEQYF. CDR3 DNA: TGCAGCGCCATCACGACAGGGGGCTTTTTCGAGCAGTACTTC.

The genes are TRBV7-9 and TRBJ2-7, with D maybe TRBD2 (5 bases). This CDR3 is built from 16 residues. Per the germline V gene, CDR1 is SEHNR and CDR2 is FQNEAQ (reference sequence). V shed 2 bases and J shed 0 bases, with 14 bases lying between them. The DNA of the CDR3 is TGTGCCAGCAGCTTACTATGGAGCGGAGTCTCCTACGAGCAGTACTTC. Its protein product is CASSLLWSGVSYEQYF.

The V and J genes are TRBV19 and TRBJ1-1; the D gene is possibly TRBD1 (6 bases). The CDR3 covers 15 residues. Germline V gene sequence: CDR1 LNHDA, CDR2 SQIVND (reference sequence). With 5 bases removed from V and 0 bases from J, the gap between germline ends came to 13 bases. The chain's CDR3 is CASSGGSLMNTEAFF. The CDR3 nucleotides read TGTGCCAGTAGTGGGGGCAGCCTCATGAACACTGAAGCTTTCTTT.

This clonotype was found a few times. The gene calls are TRBV7-2 and TRBJ1-1; no clear D gene. There are 15 residues in the CDR3. The V gene lost 5 bases and the J gene lost 1 base, with 14 bases spanning the gap. Germline loops: CDR1 SGHTA, CDR2 FQGNSA. CDR3 loop: CASSQRVLQNTEAFF. The CDR3 bases are TGTGCCAGCAGCCAAAGGGTCCTACAGAACACTGAAGCTTTCTTT.

This clonotype has ten or more counts. The chain recombines TRBV7-9 with TRBJ2-7; no clear D. This CDR3 region has 11 residues. Germline V gene data show CDR1 as SEHNR and CDR2 as FQNEAQ (reference sequence). Trimming stripped 0 bases from V and 7 bases from J, with 4 bases between. CDR3 DNA: TGTGCCAGCAGCTTAGCGAGGGAGCAGTACTTC. It is translated as CASSLAREQYF.

The chain joins TRBV5-6 to TRBJ1-2; D is ambiguous. Trimming removed 5 bases at V and 7 bases at J, with 12 bases between. The CDR3 is 12 residues long. Germline lookup yields CDR1 SGHDT and CDR2 YYEEEE. This CDR3 is CASRFTRGGYTF. DNA of the CDR3: TGTGCCAGCAGGTTTACCCGGGGTGGCTACACCTTC. Supplemented by reference TRBV5-6 and TRBJ1-2, the full variable domain reads DAGVTQSPTHLIKTRGQQVTLRCSPKSGHDTVSWYQQALGQGPQFIFQYYEEEERQRGNFPDRFSGHQFPNYSSELNVNALLLGDSALYLCASRFTRGGYTFGSGTRLTVV.

The chain carries TRBV12-3 or TRBV12-4 and TRBJ2-5; weak D call: TRBD2 (6 bases). The V and J ends lost 3 bases and 2 bases respectively, with 13 bases between them. CDR3 size: 15 residues. The CDR3 nucleotides are TGTGCCAGCAGTTTTTTTGGCGGGGAGCAAGAGACCCAGTACTTC. As protein: CASSFFGGEQETQYF.

This clonotype has more than one count but fewer than ten. The chain has TRBV20-1 and TRBJ2-3; 16 bases agree with TRBD2. V shed 4 bases and J 6 bases; nucleotides not matched to a gene: 13. The CDR3 loop spans 18 amino acids. Germline V gene data show CDR1 as DFQATT and CDR2 as SNEGSKA (reference sequence). The CDR3 reads CSATGLAGGYPTVDTQYF. The CDR3 DNA follows: TGCAGTGCTACGGGACTAGCGGGAGGGTATCCCACAGTGGATACGCAGTATTTT.

The chain employs TRBV6-5 and TRBJ1-2; 9 bases fit TRBD1. Germline loops: CDR1 MNHEY, CDR2 SVGAGI. This CDR3 has 15 residues. Unmatched junction bases numbered 3, after V lost 2 bases and J lost 2 bases. The CDR3 is CASSYNRGLNYGYTF. CDR3 nucleotide sequence: TGTGCCAGCAGTTACAACAGGGGGCTCAACTATGGCTACACCTTC.

The J gene is TRBJ2-5, the V gene TRBV19; D may correspond to TRBD1 or TRBD2 (5 bases each). Trimming left V 9 bases short and J 3 bases short, with 20 bases between. This CDR3 comprises 15 residues. Germline V lookup: CDR1 LNHDA, CDR2 SQIVND (reference sequence). The CDR3 protein is CASPGHGGSEETQYF. The CDR3 bases are TGTGCCAGCCCCGGACACGGAGGAAGTGAAGAGACCCAGTACTTC.

This clonotype was picked up a small number of times. The chain recombines TRBV24-1 with TRBJ2-1; TRBD2 aligns across 7 bases. The CDR3 sequence is 17 residues long. The germline V gene encodes CDR1 KGHDR and CDR2 SFDVKD. J was trimmed by 2 bases and V by 2 bases; bases with no gene match: 8. CDR3 protein: CATSDSTSVYTYNEQFF. CDR3 DNA: TGTGCCACCAGTGATTCCACTAGCGTCTACACCTACAATGAGCAGTTCTTC.